This is a list of T cell receptor beta chains from one sample in a study of regulatory T cells in long-lasting Graves disease. From the multiplex PCR reads, TCRdb called clonotypes with MiXCR, one entry per CDR3 protein. The repertoire has 600,000 to 850,000 distinct CDR3 sequences, about 30% of them found once; the top ten carry 42%. The source material was peripheral blood mononuclear cells (PBMCs), sampled when the disease was refractory, from a patient treated with antithyroid drugs. The origin of the receptors is a female donor with Graves disease. Each CDR3 is given with its conserved first and last residue. The D gene is left open where the match is weak. Rows may omit the clone size; those that give it use once, few, many or a size class.

D gene: TRBD1
clone size: -
J gene: TRBJ1-6
V gene: TRBV20-1
CDR3 DNA: TGCAGTGCCAGAACCCAGGGGGTTAACAATTCACCCCTCCACTTT
CDR3 protein: CSARTQGVNNSPLHF

D gene: TRBD1
clone size: -
J gene: TRBJ1-2
V gene: TRBV12-3/TRBV12-4
CDR3 DNA: TGTGCCAGCAGCCCCACTTCGACAGGGTCCTATGGCTACACCTTC
CDR3 protein: CASSPTSTGSYGYTF

D gene: -
clone size: many
J gene: TRBJ2-2
V gene: TRBV12-5
CDR3 DNA: TGTGCTAGTGGTTTGGCGGCAGGGTTGGTAACCGGGGAGCTGTTTTTT
CDR3 protein: CASGLAAGLVTGELFF

D gene: TRBD1
clone size: many
J gene: TRBJ2-6
V gene: TRBV27
CDR3 DNA: TGTGCCAGCCTTCCCAACAGGGGTCTGGGCTCTGGGGCCAACGTCCTGACTTTC
CDR3 protein: CASLPNRGLGSGANVLTF

D gene: TRBD2
clone size: -
J gene: TRBJ2-1
V gene: TRBV27
CDR3 DNA: TGTGCCAGCAGTTTATCGTCGGGACTAGTGCTGTTCTTC
CDR3 protein: CASSLSSGLVLFF

D gene: TRBD1
clone size: few
J gene: TRBJ1-5
V gene: TRBV11-2
CDR3 DNA: TGTGCCAGCAGCTTAGGAGACAGGGGAGGTCAGCCCCAGCATTTT
CDR3 protein: CASSLGDRGGQPQHF

D gene: -
clone size: many
J gene: TRBJ1-2
V gene: TRBV28
CDR3 DNA: TGTGCCAGCAGTTTACTGGGTTCCTATGGCTACACCTTC
CDR3 protein: CASSLLGSYGYTF

D gene: TRBD2
clone size: few
J gene: TRBJ2-7
V gene: TRBV11-2
CDR3 DNA: TGTGCCAGCAGCCCAATGCGCGGGAGCTACGAGCAGTACTTC
CDR3 protein: CASSPMRGSYEQYF

D gene: TRBD1
clone size: -
J gene: TRBJ1-5
V gene: TRBV2
CDR3 DNA: TGTGCCAGCAGGAAGACAGGGTCCGTAAATCAGCCCCAGCATTTT
CDR3 protein: CASRKTGSVNQPQHF

D gene: TRBD1
clone size: few
J gene: TRBJ2-7
V gene: TRBV18
CDR3 DNA: TGTGCCAGCTCACCATTAGACAGGGACTACGAGCAGTACTTC
CDR3 protein: CASSPLDRDYEQYF

D gene: -
clone size: -
J gene: TRBJ2-1
V gene: TRBV3-1
CDR3 DNA: TGTGCCAGCAGCCAAGACGGGGCTAAGAGCTCCTACAATGAGCAGTTCTTC
CDR3 protein: CASSQDGAKSSYNEQFF

D gene: -
clone size: many
J gene: TRBJ1-2
V gene: TRBV6-5
CDR3 DNA: TGTGCCAGCAGTTCAGGAGGGGATGGCTACACCTTC
CDR3 protein: CASSSGGDGYTF

D gene: -
clone size: -
J gene: TRBJ2-2
V gene: TRBV18
CDR3 DNA: TGTGCCAGCTCACCAACTCCGGGCCCCTGGGACACCGGGGAGCTGTTTTTT
CDR3 protein: CASSPTPGPWDTGELFF

D gene: -
clone size: few
J gene: TRBJ1-1
V gene: TRBV2
CDR3 DNA: TGTGCCAGCAGTGAAGCTCTTGGGGGTATGAACACTGAAGCTTTCTTT
CDR3 protein: CASSEALGGMNTEAFF

D gene: TRBD1
clone size: few
J gene: TRBJ1-1
V gene: TRBV7-6
CDR3 DNA: TGTGCCAGCAGCCCGGCGACAGGGTCTGACACTGAAGCTTTCTTT
CDR3 protein: CASSPATGSDTEAFF

D gene: TRBD1
clone size: -
J gene: TRBJ2-5
V gene: TRBV7-9
CDR3 DNA: TGTGCCAGCAGCACAACAGGGGGCCAGGAGACCCAGTACTTC
CDR3 protein: CASSTTGGQETQYF

D gene: -
clone size: -
J gene: TRBJ2-1
V gene: TRBV20-1
CDR3 DNA: TGCAGTGCCCCGCCTAGCGCGACCTACAATGAGCAGTTCTTC
CDR3 protein: CSAPPSATYNEQFF

D gene: TRBD1
clone size: few
J gene: TRBJ1-5
V gene: TRBV27
CDR3 DNA: TGTGCCAGCAGTAGGAGACAGGGGGACAATCAGCCCCAGCATTTT
CDR3 protein: CASSRRQGDNQPQHF

D gene: -
clone size: few
J gene: TRBJ1-1
V gene: TRBV30
CDR3 DNA: TGTGCCGGGTTTGTGCTTGGAAGGAACACTGAAGCTTTCTTT
CDR3 protein: CAGFVLGRNTEAFF

D gene: TRBD1
clone size: once
J gene: TRBJ1-2
V gene: TRBV20-1
CDR3 DNA: TGCAGTGCTCTGGGACAGCAACGACTCTATGGCTACACCTTC
CDR3 protein: CSALGQQRLYGYTF

D gene: -
clone size: few
J gene: TRBJ1-3
V gene: TRBV2
CDR3 DNA: TGTGCCAGCATACAAGACTCTGGAAACACCATATATTTT
CDR3 protein: CASIQDSGNTIYF

D gene: TRBD2
clone size: few
J gene: TRBJ2-3
V gene: TRBV20-1
CDR3 DNA: TGCAGTGCCGGACTAGCGGGAAGCACAGATACGCAGTATTTT
CDR3 protein: CSAGLAGSTDTQYF

D gene: TRBD1
clone size: -
J gene: TRBJ1-5
V gene: TRBV20-1
CDR3 DNA: TGCAGTGCTAGTGGACAGGGGGCTGGTCAGCCCCAGCATTTT
CDR3 protein: CSASGQGAGQPQHF

D gene: -
clone size: -
J gene: TRBJ2-5
V gene: TRBV19
CDR3 DNA: TGTGCCAGTAGTATAGATAGGAAGTCAGGAAGGGTCCAAGAGACCCAGTACTTC
CDR3 protein: CASSIDRKSGRVQETQYF

D gene: -
clone size: few
J gene: TRBJ1-3
V gene: TRBV15
CDR3 DNA: TGTGCCACCAGCAGAGATCGGAGCTCTGGAAACACCATATATTTT
CDR3 protein: CATSRDRSSGNTIYF

D gene: TRBD1
clone size: few
J gene: TRBJ1-5
V gene: TRBV12-3/TRBV12-4
CDR3 DNA: TGTGCCAGCAGTAAGACGACAGGGGGAATCAGCAATCAGCCCCAGCATTTT
CDR3 protein: CASSKTTGGISNQPQHF

D gene: -
clone size: few
J gene: TRBJ2-2
V gene: TRBV5-6
CDR3 DNA: TGTGCCAGCAGCTTCCCAGGGCGGACCGGGGAGCTGTTTTTT
CDR3 protein: CASSFPGRTGELFF

D gene: -
clone size: many
J gene: TRBJ2-7
V gene: TRBV6-5
CDR3 DNA: TGTGCCAGCAGTTCGGGTCACTCCTACGAGCAGTACTTC
CDR3 protein: CASSSGHSYEQYF

D gene: -
clone size: -
J gene: TRBJ1-1
V gene: TRBV7-2
CDR3 DNA: TGTGCCAGCAGCTTAGGCCCGTCTTACGAAGCTTTCTTT
CDR3 protein: CASSLGPSYEAFF

D gene: TRBD2
clone size: -
J gene: TRBJ2-7
V gene: TRBV6-2/TRBV6-3
CDR3 DNA: TGTGCCAGCAGTTACTCGCAACTAGCGGGAACCCACGAGCAGTACTTC
CDR3 protein: CASSYSQLAGTHEQYF

D gene: TRBD2
clone size: -
J gene: TRBJ2-2
V gene: TRBV4-1
CDR3 DNA: TGCGCCAGCAGCCATATCAGCGGGAGTGGTACCGGGGAGCTGTTTTTT
CDR3 protein: CASSHISGSGTGELFF

D gene: -
clone size: -
J gene: TRBJ1-1
V gene: TRBV5-6
CDR3 DNA: TGTGCCAGCAGCTTGGCGGGGTCAGAAATGTACACTGAAGCTTTCTTT
CDR3 protein: CASSLAGSEMYTEAFF

D gene: -
clone size: many
J gene: TRBJ1-1
V gene: TRBV4-1
CDR3 DNA: TGCGCCAGCAGCCAAGACAGGGTTGGTGAAGCTTTCTTT
CDR3 protein: CASSQDRVGEAFF

D gene: -
clone size: many
J gene: TRBJ1-6
V gene: TRBV28
CDR3 DNA: TGTGCCAGCAGGGCAACTGGATCACCCCTCCACTTT
CDR3 protein: CASRATGSPLHF

D gene: -
clone size: -
J gene: TRBJ1-3
V gene: TRBV6-2/TRBV6-3
CDR3 DNA: TGTGCCAGCAGCCCGACTCTACCCCTCGGAAACACCATATATTTT
CDR3 protein: CASSPTLPLGNTIYF